This TCR beta chain is from a study of T cell repertoires in cytomegalovirus infection. Worth noting for this clonotype: Its target is not known.

V was cut by 5 bases and J by 5 bases, with 15 bases left in between. This CDR3 region has 13 residues. In germline, CDR1 is DFQATT, CDR2 SNEGSKA (reference sequence). From the reads, TCRdb called clonotypes with MiXCR, one entry per CDR3 protein. This sample has approximately 600,000 distinct CDR3 sequences, with almost 40% found just once. Sequences were derived from cultured PBMCs, sampled from culture after CMV antigen stimulation. V usage is TRBV20-1 and J usage is TRBJ2-5; D might be TRBD2 (6 bases). The receptor's source is a human donor in good health (CMV status not recorded). Some clones in this sample may be carry-over from other donors' samples. The CDR3 here is CSASQGGMETQYF. In nucleotides, the CDR3 is TGCAGTGCTTCCCAGGGAGGTATGGAGACCCAGTACTTC.